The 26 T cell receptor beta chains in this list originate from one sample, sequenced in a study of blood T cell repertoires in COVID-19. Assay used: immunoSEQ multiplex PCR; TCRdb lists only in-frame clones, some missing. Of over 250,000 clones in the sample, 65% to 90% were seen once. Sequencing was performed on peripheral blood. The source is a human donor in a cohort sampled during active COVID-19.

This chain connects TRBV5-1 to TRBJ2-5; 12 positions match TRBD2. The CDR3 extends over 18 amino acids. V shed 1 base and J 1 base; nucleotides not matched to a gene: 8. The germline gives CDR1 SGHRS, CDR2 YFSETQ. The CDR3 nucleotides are TGCGCCAGCAGCTTGATGTCTAGCGGGAGGGCCACCCAAGAGACCCAGTACTTC. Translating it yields CASSLMSSGRATQETQYF.

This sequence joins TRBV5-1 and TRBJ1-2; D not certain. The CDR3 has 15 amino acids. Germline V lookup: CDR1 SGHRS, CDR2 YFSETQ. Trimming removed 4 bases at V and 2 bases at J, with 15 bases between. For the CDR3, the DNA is TGCGCCAGCAGCATTAGTACGTCGGTGAACTATGGCTACACCTTC. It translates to CASSISTSVNYGYTF.

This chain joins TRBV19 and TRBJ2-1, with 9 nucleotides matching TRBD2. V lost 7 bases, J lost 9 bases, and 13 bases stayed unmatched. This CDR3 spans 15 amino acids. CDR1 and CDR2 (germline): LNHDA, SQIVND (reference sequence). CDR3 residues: CASTRSVAGVSEQFF. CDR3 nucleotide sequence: TGTGCCAGTACCCGATCTGTAGCGGGAGTCTCTGAGCAGTTCTTC.

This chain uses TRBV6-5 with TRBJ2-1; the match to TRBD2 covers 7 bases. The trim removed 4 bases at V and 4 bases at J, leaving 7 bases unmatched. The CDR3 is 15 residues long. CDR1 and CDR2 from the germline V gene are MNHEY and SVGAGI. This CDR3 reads CASSWTGTTYNEQFF. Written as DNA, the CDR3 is TGTGCCAGCAGTTGGACCGGGACTACTTACAATGAGCAGTTCTTC.

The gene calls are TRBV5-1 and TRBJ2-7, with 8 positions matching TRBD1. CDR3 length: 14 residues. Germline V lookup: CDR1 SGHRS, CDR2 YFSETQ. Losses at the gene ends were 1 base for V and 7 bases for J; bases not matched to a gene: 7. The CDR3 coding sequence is TGCGCCAGCAGCTTGTGGCAGGGGGCGGAAGAGCAGTACTTC. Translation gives CASSLWQGAEEQYF.

The CDR3 sequence: CASSWGGGNTGELFF. Written as DNA, the CDR3 is TGTGCCAGCAGTTGGGGCGGGGGGAACACCGGGGAGCTGTTTTTT. The chain combines TRBV3-1 (or the pseudogene TRBV3-2) with TRBJ2-2; 7 nucleotides agree with TRBD2. V was pared by 6 bases and J by 1 base, with 5 bases of the junction left unmatched. The CDR3 sequence is 15 residues long. The V gene's germline CDR1 is LGHDT and CDR2 YNNKEL (reference sequence).

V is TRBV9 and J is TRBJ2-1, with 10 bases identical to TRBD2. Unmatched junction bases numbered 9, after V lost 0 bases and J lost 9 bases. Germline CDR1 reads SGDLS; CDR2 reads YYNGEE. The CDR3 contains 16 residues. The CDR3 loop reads CASSVVGLAGASEQFF. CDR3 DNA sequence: TGTGCCAGCAGCGTAGTAGGTCTAGCGGGAGCCAGTGAGCAGTTCTTC.

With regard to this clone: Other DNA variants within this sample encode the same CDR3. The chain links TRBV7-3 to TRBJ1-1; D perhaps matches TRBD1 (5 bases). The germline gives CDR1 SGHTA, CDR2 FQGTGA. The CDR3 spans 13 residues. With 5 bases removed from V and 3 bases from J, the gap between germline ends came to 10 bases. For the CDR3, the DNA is TGTGCCAGCAGCCTTCAGGGTTACACTGAAGCTTTCTTT. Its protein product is CASSLQGYTEAFF.

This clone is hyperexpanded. This chain's CDR3 is CASSSGTGGADTQYF. The CDR3 DNA is TGTGCCAGCAGCTCCGGGACAGGGGGCGCAGATACGCAGTATTTT. V gene TRBV13 combines with J gene TRBJ2-3; 12 bases line up with TRBD1. The ends lost 4 bases at V and 4 bases at J; junction bases unmatched: 3. The V gene's germline CDR1 is PRHDT and CDR2 FYEKMQ (reference sequence). The CDR3 has 15 amino acids.

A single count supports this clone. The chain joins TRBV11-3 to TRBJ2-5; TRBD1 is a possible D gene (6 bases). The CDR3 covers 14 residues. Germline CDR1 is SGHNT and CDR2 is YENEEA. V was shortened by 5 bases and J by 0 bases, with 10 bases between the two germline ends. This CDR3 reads CASSQDSNQETQYF. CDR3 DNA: TGTGCCAGCAGCCAGGACAGTAACCAAGAGACCCAGTACTTC.

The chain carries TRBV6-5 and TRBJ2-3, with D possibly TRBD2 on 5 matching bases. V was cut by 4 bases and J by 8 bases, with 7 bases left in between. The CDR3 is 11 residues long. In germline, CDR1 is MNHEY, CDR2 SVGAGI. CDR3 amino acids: CASSSSGTQYF. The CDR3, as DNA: TGTGCCAGCAGTTCCAGCGGTACGCAGTATTTT.

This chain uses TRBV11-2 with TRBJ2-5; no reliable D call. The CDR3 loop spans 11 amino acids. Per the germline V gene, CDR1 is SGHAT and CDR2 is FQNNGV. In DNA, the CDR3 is TGTGCTTCAAGGAGTTCAGAGACCCAGTACTTC. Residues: CASRSSETQYF.

CDR3 protein: CASSFGLSNTIYF. The CDR3 bases are TGTGCCAGCAGCTTTGGACTTTCTAACACCATATATTTT. The chain uses TRBV5-4 and TRBJ1-3; D gene unclear. The V end lost 2 bases, the J end lost 7 bases, and 10 bases lay between the germline ends. The germline V gene encodes CDR1 SGHNT and CDR2 YYREEE (reference sequence). This CDR3 comprises 13 residues.

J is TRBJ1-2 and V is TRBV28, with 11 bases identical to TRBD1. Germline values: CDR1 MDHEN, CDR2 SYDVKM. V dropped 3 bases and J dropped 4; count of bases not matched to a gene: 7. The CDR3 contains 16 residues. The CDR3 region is CASSFPQGQGGYGYTF. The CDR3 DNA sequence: TGTGCCAGCAGTTTCCCCCAGGGACAGGGGGGCTATGGCTACACCTTC.

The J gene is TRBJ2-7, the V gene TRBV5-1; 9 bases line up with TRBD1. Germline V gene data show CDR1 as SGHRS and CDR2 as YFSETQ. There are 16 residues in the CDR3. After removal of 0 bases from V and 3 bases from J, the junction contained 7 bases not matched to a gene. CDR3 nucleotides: TGCGCCAGCAGCTTGGCCTCCGGGACAGGGAACTACGAGCAGTACTTC. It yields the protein CASSLASGTGNYEQYF. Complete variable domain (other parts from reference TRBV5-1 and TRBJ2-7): KAGVTQTPRYLIKTRGQQVTLSCSPISGHRSVSWYQQTPGQGLQFLFEYFSETQRNKGNFPGRFSGRQFSNSRSEMNVSTLELGDSALYLCASSLASGTGNYEQYFGPGTRLTVT.

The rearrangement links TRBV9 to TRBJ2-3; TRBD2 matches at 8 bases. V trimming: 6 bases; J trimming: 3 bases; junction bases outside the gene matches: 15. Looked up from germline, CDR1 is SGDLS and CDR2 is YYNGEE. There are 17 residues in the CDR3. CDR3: CASNKEQGTRSTDTQYF. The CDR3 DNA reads TGTGCCAGCAACAAAGAGCAGGGGACTAGAAGTACAGATACGCAGTATTTT.

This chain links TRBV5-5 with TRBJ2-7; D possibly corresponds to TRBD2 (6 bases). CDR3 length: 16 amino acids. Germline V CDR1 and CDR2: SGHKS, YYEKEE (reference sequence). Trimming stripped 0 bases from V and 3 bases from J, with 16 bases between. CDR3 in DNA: TGTGCCAGCAGCTTGGAGGCGGGGACGGGGCTCTACGAGCAGTACTTC. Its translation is CASSLEAGTGLYEQYF.

The CDR3 reads CASSYGGRGKGYTF. CDR3 coding DNA: TGTGCCAGCAGTTACGGGGGCAGGGGAAAGGGCTACACCTTC. The chain is built from TRBV6-5 and TRBJ1-2, with D possibly matching TRBD1 (6 bases). V was trimmed by 2 bases and J by 8 bases, leaving 15 bases between them. The CDR3 is 14 residues long. In germline, CDR1 is MNHEY, CDR2 SVGAGI.

CDR3 sequence (DNA): TGCGCCAGCAGCCAAGATTATGGGGCCTCTAATGAAAAACTGTTTTTT. It is translated as CASSQDYGASNEKLFF. V is TRBV4-3 and J is TRBJ1-4; D is possibly TRBD1 (5 bases). This CDR3 spans 16 amino acids. The V end lost 0 bases, the J end lost 3 bases, and 11 bases lay between the germline ends. Germline V gene data show CDR1 as LGHNA and CDR2 as YSLEER.

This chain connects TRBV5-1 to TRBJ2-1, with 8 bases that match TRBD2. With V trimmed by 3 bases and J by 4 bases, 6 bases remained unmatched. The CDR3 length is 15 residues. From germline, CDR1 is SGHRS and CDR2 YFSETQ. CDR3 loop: CASSSSGGSYNEQFF. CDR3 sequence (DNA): TGCGCCAGCAGCTCGTCGGGAGGGTCGTACAATGAGCAGTTCTTC. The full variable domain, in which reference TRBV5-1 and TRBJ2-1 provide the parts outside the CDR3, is KAGVTQTPRYLIKTRGQQVTLSCSPISGHRSVSWYQQTPGQGLQFLFEYFSETQRNKGNFPGRFSGRQFSNSRSEMNVSTLELGDSALYLCASSSSGGSYNEQFFGPGTRLTVL.

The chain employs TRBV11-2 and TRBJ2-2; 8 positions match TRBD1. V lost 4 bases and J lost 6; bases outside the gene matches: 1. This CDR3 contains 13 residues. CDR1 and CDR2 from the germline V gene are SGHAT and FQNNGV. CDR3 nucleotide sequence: TGTGCCAGCAGCTCGGGACAGGCCGGGGAGCTGTTTTTT. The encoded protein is CASSSGQAGELFF.

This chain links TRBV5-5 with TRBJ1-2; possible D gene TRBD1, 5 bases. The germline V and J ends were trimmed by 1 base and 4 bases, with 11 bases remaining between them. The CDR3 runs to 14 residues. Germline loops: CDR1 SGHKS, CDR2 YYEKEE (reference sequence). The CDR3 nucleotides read TGTGCCAGCAGCTTGTTGGGGGAGGCCTATGGCTACACCTTC. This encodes CASSLLGEAYGYTF.

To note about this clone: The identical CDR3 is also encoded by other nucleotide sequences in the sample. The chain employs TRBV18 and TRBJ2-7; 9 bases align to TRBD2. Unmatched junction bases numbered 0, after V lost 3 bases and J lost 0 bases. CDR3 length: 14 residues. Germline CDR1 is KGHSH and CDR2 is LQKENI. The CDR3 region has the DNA TGTGCCAGCTCACCGACTAGCGGCTCCTACGAGCAGTACTTC. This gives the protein CASSPTSGSYEQYF.

The CDR3 is CSVGRGGSAYNEQFF. CDR3 sequence (DNA): TGCAGCGTGGGGCGGGGCGGGAGCGCGTACAATGAGCAGTTCTTC. The chain joins TRBV29-1 to TRBJ2-1, with 7 bases lining up with TRBD2. The CDR3 extends over 15 amino acids. The V gene end was trimmed by 6 bases and the J gene end by 4 bases; junction bases not matched to a gene: 12. The germline V gene encodes CDR1 SQVTM and CDR2 ANQGSEA.

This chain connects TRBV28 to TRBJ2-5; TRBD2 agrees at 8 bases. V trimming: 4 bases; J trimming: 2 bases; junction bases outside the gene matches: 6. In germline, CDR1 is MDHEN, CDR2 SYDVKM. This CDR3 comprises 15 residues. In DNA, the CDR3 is TGTGCCAGCAGTTCGGGGGGGACTAGACAAGAGACCCAGTACTTC. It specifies CASSSGGTRQETQYF.

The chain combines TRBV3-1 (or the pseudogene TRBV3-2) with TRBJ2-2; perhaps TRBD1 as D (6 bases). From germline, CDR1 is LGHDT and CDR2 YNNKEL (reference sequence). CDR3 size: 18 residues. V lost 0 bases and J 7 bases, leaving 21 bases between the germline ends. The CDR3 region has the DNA TGTGCCAGCAGCCAAGATCCTCCCAACAGGGTTATTGGCGGGGAGCTGTTTTTT. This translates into CASSQDPPNRVIGGELFF.